This T cell receptor (beta chain) was identified in a study of cytomegalovirus exposure and HLA in healthy donors. Note on this clone: Its antigen is unidentified.

Trimming shortened V by 4 bases and J by 2 bases, and 13 bases separated the two germline ends. The CDR3 has 15 residues. Germline assignment: CDR1 MGHDK and CDR2 SYGVNS. The primer mix had 60 Vbeta and 13 Jbeta primers. Data came from immunoSEQ multiplex PCR; TCRdb stores just in-frame clones and leaves some out. Found here are fewer than 200,000 clones, almost 85% of them singletons; the top ten hold under 0.6%. General observations from the study: Later examination showed HLA-associated TCR beta chains had greater clonal expansion than equally common others. Sequence variants that were highly shared formed a cluster that was likely a sequencing artifact. Analyses of presence and absence presupposed an approximately uniform sequencing depth across donors. Specificity of a few CMV-associated chains for CMV antigens was verified in vitro.

This sequence was found in a woman between 50 and 59 years old in good health and CMV-seronegative. The chain carries TRBV25-1 and TRBJ2-3; TRBD2 might be the D (5 bases). The specimen sequenced was PBMCs. This CDR3 reads CASSVTGFFTDTQYF. The CDR3 DNA follows: TGTGCCAGCAGTGTGACGGGATTTTTCACAGATACGCAGTATTTT.